The rows below give T cell receptor beta chains drawn from one sample of a study of regulatory T cells in long-lasting Graves disease. TCRdb passed the multiplex PCR reads through MiXCR, listing each CDR3 protein once. The sample includes hundreds of thousands of distinct CDR3 sequences, 15% to 20% of them seen just once. The data were also submitted as part of a second study, on T cells in Graves' hyperthyroidism and ophthalmopathy.

Here the sequenced sample was peripheral blood mononuclear cells (PBMCs), taken at new diagnosis, from a patient treated with antithyroid drugs. The receptors derive from a woman aged 25-40 years with Graves disease. CDR3s include the opening cysteine and the closing phenylalanine or tryptophan. A D gene is named only where the DNA matches it firmly. Expanded clones get a size class; other rows say once, few or many, or leave the size out.

CDR3aa: CASRDNSNQPQHF
CDR3nt: TGTGCCAGCCGTGACAATAGCAATCAGCCCCAGCATTTT
abundance: many
d_gene: -
j_gene: TRBJ1-5
v_gene: TRBV6-1

CDR3aa: CASTAGTQSYEQYF
CDR3nt: TGTGCCAGCACCGCCGGGACCCAGAGCTACGAGCAGTACTTC
abundance: many
d_gene: -
j_gene: TRBJ2-7
v_gene: TRBV28

CDR3aa: CSASRGRYEQYF
CDR3nt: TGCAGTGCTAGCAGGGGGCGGTACGAGCAGTACTTC
abundance: many
d_gene: TRBD1
j_gene: TRBJ2-7
v_gene: TRBV20-1

CDR3aa: CASSVGNGPNYEQYF
CDR3nt: TGTGCCAGCAGCGTAGGCAACGGGCCTAATTACGAGCAGTACTTC
abundance: once
d_gene: -
j_gene: TRBJ2-7
v_gene: TRBV9

CDR3aa: CATSDGTSGNYEQYF
CDR3nt: TGTGCCACCAGTGATGGGACTAGCGGGAACTACGAGCAGTACTTC
abundance: many
d_gene: TRBD2
j_gene: TRBJ2-7
v_gene: TRBV24-1

CDR3aa: CASSLSGTPVGGQPQHF
CDR3nt: TGTGCCAGCAGTTTAAGCGGGACACCTGTGGGTGGTCAGCCCCAGCATTTT
abundance: few
d_gene: -
j_gene: TRBJ1-5
v_gene: TRBV5-6

CDR3aa: CASSYATGGQETQYF
CDR3nt: TGTGCCAGCAGCTACGCGACAGGGGGTCAAGAGACCCAGTACTTC
abundance: many
d_gene: TRBD1
j_gene: TRBJ2-5
v_gene: TRBV7-9

CDR3aa: CASMFLAQYF
CDR3nt: TGTGCCAGCATGTTTTTGGCCCAGTACTTC
abundance: many
d_gene: -
j_gene: TRBJ2-5
v_gene: TRBV6-1

CDR3aa: CASSPRLGSQPQHF
CDR3nt: TGTGCCAGCAGTCCCCGGCTTGGGTCTCAGCCCCAGCATTTT
abundance: -
d_gene: -
j_gene: TRBJ1-5
v_gene: TRBV28

CDR3aa: CASSLGSPEQFF
CDR3nt: TGTGCCAGCAGCTTAGGCAGCCCCGAGCAGTTCTTC
abundance: -
d_gene: -
j_gene: TRBJ2-1
v_gene: TRBV11-2

CDR3aa: CSAFPEAFF
CDR3nt: TGCAGTGCCTTTCCAGAAGCTTTCTTT
abundance: many
d_gene: -
j_gene: TRBJ1-1
v_gene: TRBV20-1

CDR3aa: CASSVVGGGSYNEQFF
CDR3nt: TGTGCCAGCAGCGTAGTGGGGGGAGGTTCCTACAATGAGCAGTTCTTC
abundance: -
d_gene: -
j_gene: TRBJ2-1
v_gene: TRBV9

CDR3aa: CASSGGHTEAFF
CDR3nt: TGTGCCAGCTCGGGGGGGCACACTGAAGCTTTCTTT
abundance: many
d_gene: -
j_gene: TRBJ1-1
v_gene: TRBV3-1

CDR3aa: CASSQDYSVSPLHF
CDR3nt: TGTGCCAGCAGCCAAGATTACAGCGTTTCACCCCTCCACTTT
abundance: few
d_gene: -
j_gene: TRBJ1-6
v_gene: TRBV3-1

CDR3aa: CASSFGVTQPQHF
CDR3nt: TGTGCCAGCAGCTTCGGTGTGACCCAGCCCCAGCATTTT
abundance: -
d_gene: -
j_gene: TRBJ1-5
v_gene: TRBV7-6

CDR3aa: CSARDNANTIYF
CDR3nt: TGCAGTGCTAGAGATAACGCAAACACCATATATTTT
abundance: few
d_gene: -
j_gene: TRBJ1-3
v_gene: TRBV20-1

CDR3aa: CASSALAGRDEQYF
CDR3nt: TGCGCCAGCAGCGCACTAGCGGGCCGTGATGAGCAGTACTTC
abundance: -
d_gene: TRBD2
j_gene: TRBJ2-7
v_gene: TRBV5-1

CDR3aa: CASRTTGTSAYEQYF
CDR3nt: TGTGCCAGCAGGACCACGGGGACTAGCGCCTACGAGCAGTACTTC
abundance: few
d_gene: TRBD2
j_gene: TRBJ2-7
v_gene: TRBV5-8

CDR3aa: CATSRDGKGRSSPLHF
CDR3nt: TGTGCCACCAGCAGAGATGGGAAAGGCCGAAGCTCACCCCTCCACTTT
abundance: many
d_gene: -
j_gene: TRBJ1-6
v_gene: TRBV15

CDR3aa: CASSDWGLHTGELFF
CDR3nt: TGTGCCAGCAGTGATTGGGGACTACACACCGGGGAGCTGTTTTTT
abundance: many
d_gene: TRBD2
j_gene: TRBJ2-2
v_gene: TRBV2

CDR3aa: CSARVGQLTDTQYF
CDR3nt: TGCAGTGCTAGGGTGGGTCAGCTCACAGATACGCAGTATTTT
abundance: few
d_gene: -
j_gene: TRBJ2-3
v_gene: TRBV20-1

CDR3aa: CAWSVPGAYQPQHF
CDR3nt: TGTGCCTGGAGTGTACCGGGGGCCTATCAGCCCCAGCATTTT
abundance: few
d_gene: -
j_gene: TRBJ1-5
v_gene: TRBV30

CDR3aa: CASSAPGQGIREQYF
CDR3nt: TGTGCCAGCAGCGCGCCGGGACAGGGGATTCGGGAGCAGTACTTC
abundance: few
d_gene: TRBD1
j_gene: TRBJ2-7
v_gene: TRBV5-6

CDR3aa: CASSSSGTGERNTIYF
CDR3nt: TGTGCCAGCAGTTCGTCCGGGACAGGGGAACGAAACACCATATATTTT
abundance: many
d_gene: TRBD1
j_gene: TRBJ1-3
v_gene: TRBV28

CDR3aa: CASRRGKMWAEAFF
CDR3nt: TGTGCCAGCAGGAGGGGGAAAATGTGGGCTGAAGCTTTCTTT
abundance: many
d_gene: -
j_gene: TRBJ1-1
v_gene: TRBV28

CDR3aa: CASKTGGTAGELFF
CDR3nt: TGTGCCAGCAAGACAGGGGGCACAGCCGGGGAGCTGTTTTTT
abundance: many
d_gene: TRBD1
j_gene: TRBJ2-2
v_gene: TRBV28

CDR3aa: CASSPYLNDRGNTEAFF
CDR3nt: TGTGCCAGCAGCCCTTATCTTAATGACCGGGGAAACACTGAAGCTTTCTTT
abundance: few
d_gene: -
j_gene: TRBJ1-1
v_gene: TRBV3-1

CDR3aa: CASSLGRLDEKLFF
CDR3nt: TGTGCCAGCAGCTTGGGGAGGTTGGATGAAAAACTGTTTTTC
abundance: -
d_gene: -
j_gene: TRBJ1-4
v_gene: TRBV5-8

CDR3aa: CASNNGVLNTEAFF
CDR3nt: TGTGCCAGCAATAATGGGGTATTGAACACTGAAGCTTTCTTT
abundance: many
d_gene: -
j_gene: TRBJ1-1
v_gene: TRBV12-3/TRBV12-4

CDR3aa: CASRPIGSQPQHF
CDR3nt: TGTGCCAGCAGACCTATAGGGAGTCAGCCCCAGCATTTT
abundance: few
d_gene: -
j_gene: TRBJ1-5
v_gene: TRBV28

CDR3aa: CASSQYGTGELFF
CDR3nt: TGTGCCAGCAGCCAATACGGGACCGGGGAGCTGTTTTTT
abundance: few
d_gene: -
j_gene: TRBJ2-2
v_gene: TRBV3-1

CDR3aa: CASSQDASGRLSSYEQYF
CDR3nt: TGTGCCAGCAGCCAAGACGCTAGCGGGAGGCTCAGCTCCTACGAGCAGTACTTC
abundance: -
d_gene: TRBD2
j_gene: TRBJ2-7
v_gene: TRBV12-3/TRBV12-4